This is a list of T cell receptor beta chains from one sample in a study of graft-versus-host responses after intestinal transplantation. This table comes from immunoSEQ multiplex PCR, and its TCRdb copy is limited to in-frame clones, with some not included. The sample includes tens of thousands of clones, around four fifths of them seen just once. Sequenced material: PBMCs, taken around 29 days after intestinal transplant. These receptors were taken from a human patient who received an intestinal transplant, so some T cells may come from the graft donor. The CDR3 runs from the conserved cysteine through the conserved F or W. A D gene is named only where the DNA matches it firmly. Expanded clones are given a class, and other clones once, few, many or no size at all.

j_call,d_call,v_call,clone_size,cdr3_nt,cdr3_aa
TRBJ1-3,TRBD1,TRBV6-1,.,TGTGCCAGCACTACCAGACAGGGAGAAAACACCATATATTTT,CASTTRQGENTIYF
TRBJ2-7,.,TRBV5-4,.,TGTGCCAGCAGCTTGGCTGGCGAAAATCTCTACGAGCAGTACTTC,CASSLAGENLYEQYF
TRBJ2-3,.,TRBV7-6,.,TGTGCCAGCAGCCACGGGGACACAGATACGCAGTATTTT,CASSHGDTDTQYF
TRBJ2-7,.,TRBV30,once,TGTGCCTGTTCCCGGGACTGGCCTAGGTACGAGCAGTACTTC,CACSRDWPRYEQYF
TRBJ2-1,.,TRBV5-5,.,TGTGCCAGCAGCCCCCTTTCGCGGGTCAGCTCCTACAATGAGCAGTTCTTC,CASSPLSRVSSYNEQFF
TRBJ2-7,.,TRBV10-1,.,TGCGCCAGCAGTGAGGGTTACGAGCAGTACTTC,CASSEGYEQYF
TRBJ1-1,TRBD1,TRBV28,.,TGTGCCAGCAGTTTAAGGGGAGGACAGGGGGGACACACTGAAGCTTTCTTT,CASSLRGGQGGHTEAFF
TRBJ2-1,.,TRBV11-2,.,TGTGCCAGCAGCCCGGTCAATGAGCAGTTCTTC,CASSPVNEQFF
TRBJ2-7,TRBD2,TRBV10-1,.,TGCGCCAGCAGCCTCACTAGCGGGAATGTCTTTAACGGGGAGCAGTACTTC,CASSLTSGNVFNGEQYF
TRBJ2-1,TRBD2,TRBV7-9,.,TGTGCCAGCAAGGGACTAGCGGGAGGAGGGTCCTACAATGAGCAGTTCTTC,CASKGLAGGGSYNEQFF
TRBJ2-3,.,TRBV7-3,.,TGTGCCAGCAGCTTAGACGGGGCGATTACAGATACGCAGTATTTT,CASSLDGAITDTQYF
TRBJ2-1,.,TRBV30,.,TGTGCCTGGGGAATTAATGAGCAGTTCTTC,CAWGINEQFF
TRBJ1-1,.,TRBV4-1,.,TGCGCCAGCAGCCGCCGGAACCTAAATTCCCTGGGCACTGAAGCTTTCTTT,CASSRRNLNSLGTEAFF
TRBJ2-1,TRBD1,TRBV30,.,TGTGCCTGGAGTTTTGGACAGGCCGCGGAGCAGTTCTTC,CAWSFGQAAEQFF
TRBJ2-1,.,TRBV6-4,.,TGTGCCAGCAGTGCAGGGCTTAGCTCCTACAATGAGCAGTTCTTC,CASSAGLSSYNEQFF
TRBJ2-3,.,TRBV19,few,TGTGCCAGTAGGACCCATTGGGATGATACGCAGTATTTT,CASRTHWDDTQYF
TRBJ1-4,TRBD1,TRBV29-1,.,TGCAGCGTTGGGGGACAGGGCGGTGAAAAACTGTTTTTT,CSVGGQGGEKLFF
TRBJ2-2,.,TRBV7-9,.,TGTGCCAGCAGCTTAGCGATCCCTAGCGTTGACGCGAACACCGGGGAGCTGTTTTTT,CASSLAIPSVDANTGELFF
TRBJ2-3,.,TRBV27,few,TGTGCCAGCACTCCTCTTGCTGGCAGTAGCACAGATACGCAGTATTTT,CASTPLAGSSTDTQYF
TRBJ2-7,.,TRBV27,.,TGTGCCAGCAGTTTAGGCAGGAGCTCCTACGAGCAGTACTTC,CASSLGRSSYEQYF
TRBJ2-6,.,TRBV20-1,.,TGCAGTGCTACTGGGGCCAACGTCCTGACTTTC,CSATGANVLTF
TRBJ2-3,TRBD2,TRBV4-1,.,TGCGCCAGCAGCCAAGAGCAGATGACGGGAGGCCCAGATACGCAGTATTTT,CASSQEQMTGGPDTQYF
TRBJ2-3,TRBD1,TRBV2,.,TGTGCCAGCAGCCGGGACAGGGTCAGGTTAGCAGATACGCAGTATTTT,CASSRDRVRLADTQYF
TRBJ2-1,TRBD2,TRBV18,.,TGTGCCAGCTCACCCCTACCTCGGACTAGCGGGGGGTGGAATGAGCAGTTCTTC,CASSPLPRTSGGWNEQFF
TRBJ2-2,TRBD2,TRBV7-6,.,TGTGCCAGTAGCGGGAGGGCCGGGGAGCTGTTTTTT,CASSGRAGELFF
TRBJ1-5,.,TRBV6-1,.,TGTGCCAGCAGTGAAAAGGTATACGGTCAGCTTAGCAATCAGCCCCAGCATTTT,CASSEKVYGQLSNQPQHF
TRBJ2-1,.,TRBV15,.,TGTGCCACCAGCAGAGATCTGGGGCCCTACAATGAGCAGTTCTTC,CATSRDLGPYNEQFF
TRBJ1-1,TRBD1,TRBV2,.,TGTGCCATCAACAGGGGGAACACTGAAGCTTTCTTT,CAINRGNTEAFF
TRBJ2-7,.,TRBV7-9,.,TGTGCCAGCAGCTTTTCGGCCCCTGCTGGGGAGCAGTACTTC,CASSFSAPAGEQYF
TRBJ2-3,TRBD2,TRBV6-6,.,TGTGCCAGCAGTTACCTGGGACTAGGGCTTACAGATACGCAGTATTTT,CASSYLGLGLTDTQYF
TRBJ2-1,.,TRBV7-3,.,TGTGCCAGCAGCTTAGAAGCGGGTTACGGCAATGAGCAGTTCTTC,CASSLEAGYGNEQFF
TRBJ2-2,.,TRBV7-9,.,TGTGCCAGCAGCTTAGCGGGAGAGGTCACCGGGGAGCTGTTTTTT,CASSLAGEVTGELFF
TRBJ2-3,TRBD1,TRBV10-3,.,TGTGCCATCAGTGAGTCGAAGGACAGGGAATATTTAGATACGCAGTATTTT,CAISESKDREYLDTQYF
TRBJ2-7,TRBD2,TRBV10-1,.,TGCGCCAGCAAAATTGGGACTAGGGACCCCTACGAGCAGTACTTC,CASKIGTRDPYEQYF
TRBJ2-3,TRBD1,TRBV6-5,.,TGTGCCAGCAGTTCCGGGACAGGGACAGATACGCAGTATTTT,CASSSGTGTDTQYF
TRBJ1-2,.,TRBV18,.,TGTGCCAGCTCACCACTTAGCGCAGGGACCGACTTGTTTAACTATGGCTACACCTTC,CASSPLSAGTDLFNYGYTF
TRBJ1-2,.,TRBV6-6,.,TGTGCCAGCAGGCCGGACAGAGACTATGGCTACACCTTC,CASRPDRDYGYTF
TRBJ2-7,TRBD2,TRBV6-1,.,TGTGCCAGCAGTGAAGTCAGTAGCGGGGGTCTCTCCTACGAGCAGTACTTC,CASSEVSSGGLSYEQYF
TRBJ2-7,.,TRBV15,.,TGTGCCACCAGCAGAGACGAGTTAGTCTCCTACGAGCAGTACTTC,CATSRDELVSYEQYF
TRBJ1-6,TRBD1,TRBV27,.,TGTGCCAGCAGTCCCACCCCTACAGGGGGCTTTTCACCCCTCCACTTT,CASSPTPTGGFSPLHF
TRBJ2-3,TRBD2,TRBV4-1,.,TGCGCCAGCAGCCGACTAGCGGAGGGGGCAGATACGCAGTATTTT,CASSRLAEGADTQYF
TRBJ2-3,.,TRBV5-1,.,TGCGCCAGCAGCCCCCGGGGCGGGGGCACAGATACGCAGTATTTT,CASSPRGGGTDTQYF
TRBJ1-1,.,TRBV2,.,TGTGCCAGCAGTTACACGTCACAGGGAGACACTGAAGCTTTCTTT,CASSYTSQGDTEAFF
TRBJ1-5,.,TRBV5-6,.,TGTGCCAGCAGCTTGAGGGAAAACGGGGTCGGCAATCAGCCCCAGCATTTT,CASSLRENGVGNQPQHF
TRBJ2-5,TRBD1,TRBV7-6,.,TGTGCCAGCAGCTTAGGAGGGGGCGAGACCCAGTACTTC,CASSLGGGETQYF
TRBJ2-2,TRBD1,TRBV5-1,.,TGCGCCAGCAGCGGTGGGACAGCGAACACCGGGGAGCTGTTTTTT,CASSGGTANTGELFF
TRBJ2-7,.,TRBV6-5,.,TGTGCCAGCAGTTACGGGGCAGGGAGCTCCTACGAGCAGTACTTC,CASSYGAGSSYEQYF
TRBJ2-3,.,TRBV5-5,.,TGTGCCAGCAGCCCCTGGGTTGGGGGGCTCACAGATACGCAGTATTTT,CASSPWVGGLTDTQYF
TRBJ1-2,.,TRBV2,once,TGTGCCAGCAGTGAACTGCTCTTTACTAACTATGGCTACACCTTC,CASSELLFTNYGYTF
TRBJ2-6,.,TRBV2,.,TGTGCCAGCACCGACAGAGATCCTGGGGCCAACGTCCTGACTTTC,CASTDRDPGANVLTF
TRBJ1-5,.,TRBV28,few,TGTGCCAGCAGTTTATACGGCAATCAGCCCCAGCATTTT,CASSLYGNQPQHF
TRBJ1-2,TRBD1,TRBV14,.,TGTGCCAGCAGCCAAGGTCGGACAGGGGTAGGGGGCTACACCTTC,CASSQGRTGVGGYTF
TRBJ1-5,.,TRBV4-3,.,TGCGCCAGCAGCCAAGATAAGGGACGCCAGCCCCAGCATTTT,CASSQDKGRQPQHF
TRBJ2-5,.,TRBV15,.,TGTGCCACCAGCAAGCCGACAGAGAACCAAGAGACCCAGTACTTC,CATSKPTENQETQYF
TRBJ2-5,TRBD2,TRBV6-6,.,TGTGCCAGCAGCCACGGGACTAGCGGGGAAGAGACCCAGTACTTC,CASSHGTSGEETQYF